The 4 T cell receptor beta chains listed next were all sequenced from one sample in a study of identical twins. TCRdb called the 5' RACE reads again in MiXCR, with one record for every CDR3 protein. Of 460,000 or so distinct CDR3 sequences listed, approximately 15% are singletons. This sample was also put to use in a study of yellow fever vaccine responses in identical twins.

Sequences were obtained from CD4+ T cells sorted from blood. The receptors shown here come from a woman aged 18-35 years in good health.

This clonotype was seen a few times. The CDR3 DNA sequence: TGTGCCAGCAGCAACCCGGGACTAGCGGCAGACAATGAGCAGTTCTTC. This encodes CASSNPGLAADNEQFF. This rearrangement joins TRBV7-2 to TRBJ2-1, with TRBD2 identical over 11 bases. This CDR3 has 16 residues. J lost 5 bases, V lost 5 bases, and 8 bases had no gene match. In germline, CDR1 is SGHTA, CDR2 FQGNSA.

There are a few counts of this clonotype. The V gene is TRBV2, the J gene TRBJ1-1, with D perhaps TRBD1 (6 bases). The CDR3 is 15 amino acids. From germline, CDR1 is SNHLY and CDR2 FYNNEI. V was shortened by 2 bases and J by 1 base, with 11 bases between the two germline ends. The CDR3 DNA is TGTGCCAGCAGTGAAACAGGGACGGCGAACACTGAAGCTTTCTTT. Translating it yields CASSETGTANTEAFF.

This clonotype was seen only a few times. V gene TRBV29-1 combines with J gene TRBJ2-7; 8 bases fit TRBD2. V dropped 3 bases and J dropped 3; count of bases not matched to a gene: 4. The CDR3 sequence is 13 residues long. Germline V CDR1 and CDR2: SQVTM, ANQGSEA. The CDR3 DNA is TGCAGCGTTGAGGGTAGCGGGGACTACGAGCAGTACTTC. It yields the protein CSVEGSGDYEQYF.

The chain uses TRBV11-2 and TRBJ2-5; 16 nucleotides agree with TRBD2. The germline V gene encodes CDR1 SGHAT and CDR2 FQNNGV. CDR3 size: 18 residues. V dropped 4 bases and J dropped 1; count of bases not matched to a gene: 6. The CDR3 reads CASSSAGLAGGRQETQYF. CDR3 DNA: TGTGCCAGCAGCTCGGCGGGACTAGCGGGGGGGCGCCAAGAGACCCAGTACTTC.